These 4 T cell receptor beta chains were all obtained from the same sample, sequenced in a study of human T cells and chemical hapten exposure. From the RACE reads, TCRdb called clonotypes with MiXCR, one entry per CDR3 protein. This table has 130,000 or so distinct CDR3 sequences, roughly 9% appearing once. Time point noted: healthy volunteer bleed at 2 weeks. Sequencing started from total RNA isolated from unfractionated whole blood. Source material: whole blood. The origin of the receptors is a male donor in good health. Some clones in this sample may be carry-over from other donors' samples.

At least ten counts were recorded for this clonotype. This chain uses TRBV10-2 with TRBJ2-1; 10 bases match TRBD2. With 5 bases clipped from V and 5 bases from J, the junction kept 6 bases outside the gene matches. The CDR3 has 15 residues. Germline-derived CDR1 and CDR2 are WSHSY and SAAADI. CDR3 bases: TGCGCCAGCAGTTTCGGACTAGCGGATCACAATGAGCAGTTCTTC. As protein: CASSFGLADHNEQFF.

The rearrangement uses TRBV12-3 or TRBV12-4 and TRBJ2-3; no clear D gene. The CDR3 has 13 residues. Trimming shortened V by 6 bases and J by 4 bases, and 11 bases separated the two germline ends. The CDR3 protein is CASRPTTSDTQYF. The CDR3 bases are TGTGCCAGCAGACCTACTACCTCAGATACGCAGTATTTT.

This clonotype has more than one count but fewer than ten. The rearrangement links TRBV4-3 to TRBJ2-5; the match to TRBD1 covers 8 bases. The CDR3 contains 12 residues. Germline CDR1 reads LGHNA; CDR2 reads YSLEER. The ends lost 9 bases at V and 3 bases at J; junction bases unmatched: 3. In DNA, the CDR3 is TGCGCCAGTCCGACAGGGGAAGAGACCCAGTACTTC. This gives the protein CASPTGEETQYF.

The chain combines TRBV29-1 with TRBJ1-5; D perhaps matches TRBD1 (6 bases). V lost 2 bases, J lost 4 bases, and 12 bases lay in between. CDR3 length: 14 residues. Germline V CDR1 and CDR2: SQVTM, ANQGSEA. DNA of the CDR3: TGCAGCGTTGAATCGGGACAAAGTAATCAGCCCCAGCATTTT. It is translated as CSVESGQSNQPQHF.